The 30 T cell receptor beta chains presented below share a single source sample, sequenced in a study of blood T cell repertoires in COVID-19. Profiling relied on immunoSEQ multiplex PCR, and the TCRdb table lists in-frame clones only, not all of them. The profile shows around 80,000 clones, around 89% of them singletons. The sequenced sample was peripheral blood. The receptors here all came from a man aged 60 to 69 with acute or convalescent COVID-19.

The rearrangement joins TRBV4-1 to TRBJ2-5; 8 bases map to TRBD2. Germline V gene sequence: CDR1 MGHRA, CDR2 YSYEKL. Trimming took 11 bases from V and 3 from J; bases not matched to a gene: 8. This CDR3 spans 13 amino acids. The CDR3, as DNA: TGCGCCGTCCGGCGAGCGGGGGAAGAGACCCAGTACTTC. Encoded protein: CAVRRAGEETQYF.

The chain employs TRBV2 and TRBJ2-1, with D perhaps TRBD2 (5 bases). V shed 2 bases and J shed 2 bases, with 16 bases lying between them. Germline CDR1 reads SNHLY; CDR2 reads FYNNEI. CDR3 size: 17 residues. The CDR3 coding sequence is TGTGCCAGCAGTGAATCCCTAGCACGAGAGGCCTACAATGAGCAGTTCTTC. This codes for CASSESLAREAYNEQFF.

The V call is TRBV7-2, the J call TRBJ2-7, with 8 bases lining up with TRBD1. Germline V lookup: CDR1 SGHTA, CDR2 FQGNSA. The CDR3 extends over 15 amino acids. The V and J ends lost 3 bases and 12 bases, in that order; junction bases with no gene match: 16. The DNA for the CDR3 is TGTGCCAGCAGCTTGGACGACAGGGGCCGGGTTAGAGCGTACTTC. It encodes CASSLDDRGRVRAYF.

The chain joins TRBV10-3 to TRBJ2-2; 8 bases line up with TRBD2. Trimming at V came to 4 bases and at J to 4 bases, leaving 5 bases not matched to a gene. The CDR3 has 15 residues. Germline CDR1 and CDR2: ENHRY and SYGVKD. This CDR3 is CAISGVSGTTGELFF. The CDR3 nucleotides read TGTGCCATCAGTGGTGTTAGCGGGACCACCGGGGAGCTGTTTTTT.

The chain carries TRBV27 and TRBJ1-1; tentative D call: TRBD1 (5 bases). V dropped 4 bases and J dropped 4 bases, with 10 bases sitting between them. Per germline, CDR1 MNHEY and CDR2 SMNVEV (reference sequence). The CDR3 has 13 residues. CDR3 sequence reads: CASSYRFSTEAFF. CDR3 DNA sequence: TGTGCCAGCAGTTACAGGTTCTCCACTGAAGCTTTCTTT.

CDR3 in DNA: TGTGCCAGCAGCAGTAGCGGGTGGGCCTCGGAGCAGTACTTC. It codes for CASSSSGWASEQYF. This sequence joins TRBV27 and TRBJ2-7, with 7 bases lining up with TRBD2. V lost 6 bases to trimming and J lost 7 bases; unmatched junction nucleotides: 12. The V gene's germline CDR1 is MNHEY and CDR2 SMNVEV (reference sequence). The CDR3 covers 14 residues.

This clone was detected once. The J gene is TRBJ1-6, the V gene TRBV11-2; no clear D gene. Germline V lookup: CDR1 SGHAT, CDR2 FQNNGV. V was trimmed by 1 base and J by 11 bases, leaving 12 bases between them. This CDR3 has 14 residues. DNA for the CDR3: TGTGCCAGCAGCTTAGCACAGTCGGGAGCACCCCTCCACTTT. This translates into CASSLAQSGAPLHF.

This chain connects TRBV6-5 to TRBJ1-5, with TRBD1 matching over 8 bases. J gave up 11 bases and V 0 bases, and 12 bases lay outside the gene matches. CDR3 length: 16 amino acids. The germline CDR1 and CDR2 sequences are MNHEY and SVGAGI. The CDR3 is CASSYSPGTGWVAQHF. CDR3 DNA sequence: TGTGCCAGCAGTTACTCACCCGGGACAGGCTGGGTGGCCCAGCATTTT.

The CDR3 DNA follows: TGCAGCGTTGAAGATCGGACTAGCCCCGGGGAGCTGTTTTTT. It yields the protein CSVEDRTSPGELFF. The V and J genes are TRBV29-1 and TRBJ2-2; 8 bases align to TRBD2. J lost 6 bases, V lost 0 bases, and 3 bases had no gene match. CDR3 length: 14 residues. CDR1 SQVTM and CDR2 ANQGSEA come from the germline V gene.

The V gene is TRBV2, the J gene TRBJ1-1; possibly TRBD1 for D (6 bases). The germline V gene has CDR1 SNHLY and CDR2 FYNNEI. The germline V and J ends were trimmed by 0 bases and 4 bases, with 15 bases remaining between them. The CDR3 is 16 residues long. The CDR3, as DNA: TGTGCCAGCAGTGAAGCGCAGGGGCAGGGGTCCACTGAAGCTTTCTTT. It specifies CASSEAQGQGSTEAFF.

The V and J genes are TRBV5-6 and TRBJ1-3; D is perhaps TRBD1 (6 bases). This CDR3 has 15 residues. V was pared by 4 bases and J by 0 bases, with 11 bases between. Germline V lookup: CDR1 SGHDT, CDR2 YYEEEE. The CDR3 is CASSPGVGSGNTIYF. The CDR3 DNA follows: TGTGCCAGCAGCCCAGGGGTGGGCTCTGGAAACACCATATATTTT.

This chain connects TRBV5-1 to TRBJ2-3; 9 bases agree with TRBD1. V was clipped by 0 bases and J by 5 bases; unmatched bases: 4. The germline CDR1 and CDR2 sequences are SGHRS and YFSETQ. CDR3 length equals 15 residues. CDR3 loop: CASSLVQGAGDTQYF. The DNA for the CDR3 is TGCGCCAGCAGCTTGGTACAGGGGGCGGGAGATACGCAGTATTTT.

The genes are TRBV9 and TRBJ2-7, with TRBD2 matching 10 bases. The CDR3 has 15 residues. Germline V lookup: CDR1 SGDLS, CDR2 YYNGEE. J gave up 2 bases and V 4 bases, and 6 bases lay outside the gene matches. For the CDR3, the DNA is TGTGCCAGCAGCCCGAGCGGGAGGGCCACCTACGAGCAGTACTTC. This gives the protein CASSPSGRATYEQYF.

This chain uses TRBV5-4 with TRBJ2-3; D may be TRBD2 (6 bases). CDR3 length equals 14 residues. Germline-derived CDR1 and CDR2 are SGHNT and YYREEE (reference sequence). The V and J ends lost 4 bases and 1 base respectively, with 10 bases between them. CDR3 loop: CASSPRGGTDTQYF. The CDR3, as DNA: TGTGCCAGCAGCCCGCGGGGAGGCACAGATACGCAGTATTTT. The full variable domain, completed using reference TRBV5-4 and TRBJ2-3, is ETGVTQSPTHLIKTRGQQVTLRCSSQSGHNTVSWYQQALGQGPQFIFQYYREEENGRGNFPPRFSGLQFPNYSSELNVNALELDDSALYLCASSPRGGTDTQYFGPGTRLTVL.

The gene calls are TRBV19 and TRBJ2-1, with 12 bases matching TRBD2. Germline CDR1 is LNHDA and CDR2 is SQIVND (reference sequence). This CDR3 region has 15 residues. V shed 3 bases and J 5 bases; nucleotides not matched to a gene: 2. The CDR3 reads CASSITSGRNNEQFF. CDR3 nucleotide sequence: TGTGCCAGTAGTATCACTAGCGGGAGGAACAATGAGCAGTTCTTC.

The gene calls are TRBV30 and TRBJ1-2; D call uncertain. Trimming took 3 bases from V and 4 from J, leaving 12 bases between them. Germline CDR1 is GTSNPN and CDR2 is SVGIG (reference sequence). The CDR3 spans 13 residues. The CDR3 region is CAWRARSPYGYTF. CDR3 nucleotides: TGTGCCTGGAGGGCTCGTTCCCCCTATGGCTACACCTTC.

This clone was seen just once. The chain combines TRBV5-4 with TRBJ2-2; TRBD1 might be the D (6 bases). The CDR3 sequence is 15 residues long. Germline V lookup: CDR1 SGHNT, CDR2 YYREEE (reference sequence). Trimming pared 0 bases from V and 0 bases from J, leaving 6 bases between. The CDR3: CASSLGTANTGELFF. The CDR3 bases are TGTGCCAGCAGCTTGGGGACAGCGAACACCGGGGAGCTGTTTTTT.

The DNA of the CDR3 is TGTGCCAGCAGCAAATTTCAACCGAGCACCTACAATGAGCAGTTCTTC. This sequence encodes CASSKFQPSTYNEQFF. This rearrangement joins TRBV21-1 to TRBJ2-1; TRBD2, as called in the table, went unchecked against the DNA. TRBV21-1 is a listed pseudogene. CDR3 size: 16 residues.

This chain links TRBV14 with TRBJ1-3; unclear D gene. V was pared by 4 bases and J by 2 bases, with 15 bases between. The CDR3 loop spans 16 amino acids. Germline CDR1 SGHDN, CDR2 FVKESK. In nucleotides, the CDR3 is TGTGCCAGCAGCCGGCGACACGATCCCACTGGAAACACCATATATTTT. It specifies CASSRRHDPTGNTIYF.

The V and J genes are TRBV5-1 and TRBJ1-3, with TRBD1 matching over 7 bases. The CDR3 runs to 18 residues. Germline CDR1 SGHRS, CDR2 YFSETQ. The junction had 17 bases not matched to a gene; V was cut back by 4 bases and J by 4 bases. The CDR3 loop reads CASSGGGQAPLGGNTIYF. Written as DNA, the CDR3 is TGCGCCAGCAGCGGAGGAGGACAGGCGCCTTTGGGGGGAAACACCATATATTTT.

The chain uses TRBV2 and TRBJ1-5; D might be TRBD1 (6 bases). This CDR3 region has 14 residues. Trimming stripped 5 bases from V and 1 base from J, with 9 bases between. Germline CDR1 is SNHLY and CDR2 is FYNNEI. The CDR3 loop is CASSFDRSNQPQHF. CDR3 sequence (DNA): TGTGCCAGCAGTTTTGACAGGAGCAATCAGCCCCAGCATTTT.

The chain uses TRBV19 and TRBJ2-1; TRBD2 might be the D (5 bases). Trimming left V 1 base short and J 4 bases short, with 14 bases between. This CDR3 spans 16 amino acids. Germline CDR1 LNHDA, CDR2 SQIVND (reference sequence). In DNA, the CDR3 is TGTGCCAGTAGTATAGGAGGGCAGTGGGGATACAATGAGCAGTTCTTC. Encoded protein: CASSIGGQWGYNEQFF.

The chain has TRBV2 and TRBJ2-3; 8 bases fit TRBD2. CDR1 SNHLY and CDR2 FYNNEI come from the germline V gene. V was clipped by 4 bases and J by 2 bases; unmatched bases: 5. The CDR3 extends over 15 amino acids. CDR3 sequence: CASSVAGGLTDTQYF. CDR3 nucleotide sequence: TGTGCCAGCAGTGTGGCGGGGGGACTCACAGATACGCAGTATTTT.

The chain has TRBV3-1 (or the pseudogene TRBV3-2) and TRBJ2-3; 8 bases are a match to TRBD2. There are 17 residues in the CDR3. J was trimmed by 2 bases and V by 5 bases; bases with no gene match: 12. Germline V gives CDR1 LGHDT, CDR2 YNNKEL (reference sequence). The CDR3 here is CASSSLSSGGVTDTQYF. The CDR3 region has the DNA TGTGCCAGCAGCTCCCTTAGTTCGGGGGGGGTCACAGATACGCAGTATTTT.

This chain links TRBV10-3 with TRBJ2-7, with 8 bases identical to TRBD2. In germline, CDR1 is ENHRY, CDR2 SYGVKD. CDR3 length equals 13 residues. J gave up 9 bases and V 5 bases, and 9 bases lay outside the gene matches. CDR3 in DNA: TGTGCCATCAGTTTCCCGGGGGGGGAACGGCAGTACTTC. Its translation: CAISFPGGERQYF.

The genes are TRBV20-1 and TRBJ2-7, with a tentative D call TRBD2 (5 bases). Germline assignment: CDR1 DFQATT and CDR2 SNEGSKA (reference sequence). Trimming removed 3 bases from V and 5 bases from J, with 14 bases in between. The CDR3 spans 13 residues. CDR3 DNA sequence: TGCAGTGCTAGTCTGAGGGCCAGGCACGAGCAGTACTTC. It is translated as CSASLRARHEQYF.

This clone was detected only once. The V gene is TRBV3-1 (or the pseudogene TRBV3-2), the J gene TRBJ1-2, with 10 nucleotides matching TRBD1. Germline CDR1 is LGHDT and CDR2 is YNNKEL (reference sequence). Trimming at V came to 1 base and at J to 8 bases, leaving 7 bases not matched to a gene. This CDR3 region has 15 residues. This CDR3 reads CASSQGQGAFSGYTF. The CDR3 region has the DNA TGTGCCAGCAGCCAAGGACAGGGGGCGTTTAGCGGCTACACCTTC.

V gene TRBV6-5 combines with J gene TRBJ2-3, with TRBD2 as a possible D gene (6 bases). Germline V gene sequence: CDR1 MNHEY, CDR2 SVGAGI. V was trimmed by 8 bases and J by 2 bases, leaving 14 bases between them. The CDR3 contains 14 residues. The CDR3 region is CASGGGLITDTQYF. In DNA, the CDR3 is TGTGCCAGCGGGGGAGGACTGATCACAGATACGCAGTATTTT.

The DNA for the CDR3 is TGTGCCAGTAAGGCGGGTCCAACTAATGAAAAACTGTTTTTT. Its translation: CASKAGPTNEKLFF. V is TRBV19 and J is TRBJ1-4; D not resolved. Germline lookup yields CDR1 LNHDA and CDR2 SQIVND (reference sequence). CDR3 length: 14 amino acids. Trimming left V 7 bases short and J 0 bases short, with 9 bases between.

V gene TRBV3-1 (or the pseudogene TRBV3-2) combines with J gene TRBJ2-7, with a possible D match to TRBD2 (7 bases). The ends were cut back, 1 base at V and 9 bases at J, with 22 bases in the middle. Per the germline V gene, CDR1 is LGHDT and CDR2 is YNNKEL (reference sequence). The CDR3 length is 16 residues. CDR3 in amino acids: CASSQAEESGGRRQYF. In DNA form, the CDR3 reads TGTGCCAGCAGCCAAGCGGAGGAGTCGGGGGGCCGGAGGCAGTACTTC.